The rows below give T cell receptor beta chains drawn from one sample of a study of blood T cell repertoires in COVID-19. Here immunoSEQ multiplex PCR was the method, and the copy in TCRdb shows in-frame clones only, minus some. The data hold under 300,000 clones, with about four fifths observed a single time. The source material was peripheral blood. The receptor set was obtained from a man younger than 40 who had recovered from COVID-19. Each CDR3 is given with its conserved first and last residue. D genes are given only for firm matches. Clone size is shown for a subset of rows, as once, few, many or a class of expanded clone.

J gene,D gene,V gene,clone size,CDR3 protein,CDR3 DNA
TRBJ1-2,NA,TRBV9,NA,CASSGRGGYTF,TGTGCCAGCAGCGGCAGGGGAGGCTACACCTTC
TRBJ2-7,TRBD2,TRBV7-8,NA,CASSPNPGLDPYEQYF,TGTGCCAGCAGCCCAAACCCGGGACTAGATCCCTACGAGCAGTACTTC
TRBJ1-2,NA,TRBV5-1,NA,CASSLAGLSGYTF,TGCGCCAGCAGCTTGGCAGGGTTAAGTGGCTACACCTTC
TRBJ1-3,NA,TRBV5-1,NA,CASFRDPTYSGNTIYF,TGCGCCAGTTTCCGGGATCCTACCTACTCTGGAAACACCATATATTTT
TRBJ2-5,TRBD2,TRBV11-3,NA,CASSPGGGKTQYF,TGTGCCAGCAGCCCTGGGGGGGGGAAGACCCAGTACTTC
TRBJ1-5,NA,TRBV18,NA,CASSRSQGEPQHF,TGTGCCAGCTCACGCTCACAGGGCGAGCCCCAGCATTTT
TRBJ2-2,TRBD2,TRBV2,NA,CASSERSGGIGELFF,TGTGCCAGCAGTGAAAGAAGCGGGGGGATCGGGGAGCTGTTTTTT
TRBJ1-4,NA,TRBV6-6,few,CASSFTQNEKLFF,TGTGCCAGCAGTTTTACCCAGAATGAAAAACTGTTTTTT
TRBJ2-7,NA,TRBV7-9,NA,CASSGRQDQYEQYF,TGTGCCAGCAGCGGCCGACAGGACCAATACGAGCAGTACTTC
TRBJ1-6,TRBD1,TRBV27,few,CASTLTGGNSPLHF,TGTGCCAGCACACTAACAGGGGGGAATTCACCCCTCCACTTT
TRBJ1-5,NA,TRBV5-1,NA,CASSLYGDSNQPQHF,TGCGCCAGCAGCTTGTACGGGGATAGCAATCAGCCCCAGCATTTT
TRBJ1-1,TRBD1,TRBV25-1,NA,CASSSDRVAMGAFF,TGTGCCAGCAGTTCGGACAGGGTCGCCATGGGGGCTTTCTTT
TRBJ1-6,TRBD1,TRBV7-9,NA,CASTPGRTGVNSPLHF,TGTGCCAGCACCCCCGGGCGGACAGGGGTTAATTCACCCCTCCACTTT
TRBJ1-5,NA,TRBV6-5,NA,CASGALWDQPQHF,TGTGCCAGCGGGGCCCTCTGGGATCAGCCCCAGCATTTT
TRBJ2-3,NA,TRBV7-2,NA,CASTQARIGTNTQYF,TGTGCCAGCACTCAGGCCCGCATCGGGACAAATACGCAGTATTTT
TRBJ1-6,NA,TRBV5-4,NA,CASSFDWGESPLHF,TGTGCCAGCAGCTTCGACTGGGGAGAATCACCCCTCCACTTT
TRBJ1-5,NA,TRBV2,NA,CASSEYTGVSNQPQHF,TGTGCCAGCAGTGAATACACGGGGGTGAGCAATCAGCCCCAGCATTTT
TRBJ1-4,TRBD1,TRBV27,NA,CASSSRGQGANEKLFF,TGTGCCAGCAGTTCCCGGGGACAGGGCGCTAATGAAAAACTGTTTTTT
TRBJ2-1,TRBD2,TRBV4-1,NA,CASSLRTSGALFRDNEQFF,TGCGCCAGCAGCCTACGGACTAGCGGGGCGCTGTTTAGGGACAATGAGCAGTTCTTC
TRBJ1-6,NA,TRBV11-1,NA,CASSYRGNNSPLHF,TGTGCCAGCAGCTACCGGGGGAATAATTCACCCCTCCACTTT
TRBJ2-1,NA,TRBV19,NA,CASSFSRVREQFF,TGTGCCAGTAGTTTCTCCAGGGTAAGGGAGCAGTTCTTC
TRBJ1-1,NA,TRBV19,NA,CASSPRLLNTEAFF,TGTGCCAGTAGCCCCAGGTTACTGAACACTGAAGCTTTCTTT
TRBJ1-1,NA,TRBV19,NA,CASSIGGHGTEAFF,TGTGCCAGTAGTATAGGGGGGCATGGCACTGAAGCTTTCTTT
TRBJ2-1,NA,TRBV9,NA,CASSSDGAGRNNEQFF,TGTGCCAGCAGCTCCGACGGGGCGGGGAGGAACAATGAGCAGTTCTTC
TRBJ2-5,NA,TRBV13,NA,CASSLRGSETQYF,TGTGCCAGCAGCTTAAGAGGGAGTGAGACCCAGTACTTC
TRBJ2-5,NA,TRBV3-1/TRBV3-2,NA,CASSLAQAGETQYF,TGTGCCAGCAGCCTTGCCCAGGCGGGCGAGACCCAGTACTTC
TRBJ2-1,TRBD1,TRBV2,NA,CASRDGQGGLDEQFF,TGTGCCAGCAGGGACGGACAGGGGGGATTGGATGAGCAGTTCTTC
TRBJ2-3,TRBD2,TRBV7-3,NA,CASSFSGTSGGTNTQYF,TGTGCCAGCAGCTTTTCCGGGACTAGCGGGGGTACGAATACGCAGTATTTT
TRBJ2-1,NA,TRBV7-8,few,CASSQSGGRQFF,TGTGCCAGCAGCCAATCCGGGGGTAGACAGTTCTTC
TRBJ1-4,NA,TRBV6-1,once,CASSDYATNEKLFF,TGTGCCAGCAGTGATTATGCAACTAATGAAAAACTGTTTTTT
TRBJ2-1,TRBD2,TRBV7-9,NA,CASSYTGTSGGYNEQFF,TGTGCCAGCAGCTACACCGGGACTAGCGGGGGATACAATGAGCAGTTCTTC
TRBJ2-1,TRBD1,TRBV5-8,NA,CASSFLGTGPYNEQFF,TGTGCCAGCAGCTTCCTCGGGACAGGGCCCTACAATGAGCAGTTCTTC
TRBJ2-1,TRBD2,TRBV9,NA,CASSAPSGGAHEQFF,TGTGCCAGCAGCGCGCCTAGCGGGGGGGCCCATGAGCAGTTCTTC
TRBJ2-1,NA,TRBV4-2,NA,CASSQALAPTGNEQFF,TGTGCCAGCAGCCAAGCTCTAGCTCCCACGGGCAATGAGCAGTTCTTC
TRBJ2-2,TRBD1,TRBV27,NA,CASRAVTGVTGELFF,TGTGCCAGCAGGGCCGTGACAGGGGTCACCGGGGAGCTGTTTTTT
TRBJ1-2,NA,TRBV7-9,NA,CASSLGEENYGYTF,TGTGCCAGCAGCTTAGGGGAGGAAAACTATGGCTACACCTTC
TRBJ2-3,NA,TRBV4-1,NA,CASSHRSVLGSHTQYF,TGCGCCAGCAGCCACCGGTCCGTACTAGGATCACATACGCAGTATTTT
TRBJ1-1,NA,TRBV7-6,NA,CASSSDRGSEAFF,TGTGCCAGCAGCTCCGACCGAGGCTCTGAAGCTTTCTTT
TRBJ1-1,NA,TRBV6-5,few,CASSYGGVNTEAFF,TGTGCCAGCAGTTACGGGGGGGTGAACACTGAAGCTTTCTTT
TRBJ2-3,NA,TRBV11-2,NA,CASRHGSQGFTSTDTQYF,TGTGCCAGCAGACATGGCTCGCAGGGATTTACTAGCACAGATACGCAGTATTTT